One T cell receptor beta chain is described in this entry. Its antigen is not identified. Generated by immunoSEQ multiplex PCR, the TCRdb table keeps only in-frame clones and is missing some. The sample consists of nearly 750,000 clones, over 55% of them appearing once. This specimen belongs to a study of shared clonotypes between healthy human individuals. Study-level findings and limits: Sequencing of the sorted subsets was shown by rarefaction to be incomplete despite large depth.

This sequence originates from a woman aged 25 to 45 in good health. Material for sequencing was memory CD4+ T cells sorted from blood. Subset given: CD45RA-negative fraction.

The CDR3 DNA sequence: TGTGCCAGCAAAGCCAAGCTAAAACTGTTTTTT. Amino acid sequence: CASKAKLKLFF. The chain is built from TRBV28 and TRBJ1-4; unclear D gene. Trimming removed 7 bases from V and 10 bases from J, with 10 bases in between. CDR3 size: 11 residues. Germline CDR1 and CDR2: MDHEN and SYDVKM. The whole variable domain, filled in from reference TRBV28 and TRBJ1-4, reads DVKVTQSSRYLVKRTGEKVFLECVQDMDHENMFWYRQDPGLGLRLIYFSYDVKMKEKGDIPEGYSVSREKKERFSLILESASTNQTSMYLCASKAKLKLFFGSGTQLSVL.